Below, 9 T cell receptor beta chains from the same sample are listed, as sequenced in a study of blood T cell repertoires in COVID-19. The repertoire was sequenced with immunoSEQ multiplex PCR; TCRdb's copy has only in-frame clones and lacks some. The table lists under 250,000 clones, around 86% of them singletons, with 9% to 15% in the top ten. The sample taken for sequencing was peripheral blood. The receptors shown here come from an elderly man with acute or convalescent COVID-19.

The rearrangement uses TRBV6-1 and TRBJ2-1; TRBD2 matches at 7 bases. The J segment lost 10 bases and the V segment lost 2 bases, leaving 11 bases of the junction unmatched. The length of the CDR3 is 15 residues. CDR1 is MNHNS, CDR2 SASEGT, per germline. CDR3 protein: CASSEQRGGIGEQFF. The CDR3, as DNA: TGTGCCAGCAGTGAACAACGCGGGGGAATTGGCGAGCAGTTCTTC.

This clone was detected only once. The chain uses TRBV11-2 and TRBJ1-5; TRBD1 matches at 7 bases. Germline V gene sequence: CDR1 SGHAT, CDR2 FQNNGV. The CDR3 covers 16 residues. Trimming at V came to 1 base and at J to 2 bases, leaving 5 bases not matched to a gene. DNA of the CDR3: TGTGCCAGCAGCTTAGCGTCTCAGGGGGGCAATCAGCCCCAGCATTTT. It specifies CASSLASQGGNQPQHF.

The chain carries TRBV28 and TRBJ2-4; D perhaps matches TRBD2 (6 bases). Looked up from germline, CDR1 is MDHEN and CDR2 is SYDVKM. Trimming cost V 4 bases and J 0 bases, with 19 bases left between them. The CDR3 totals 18 residues. The CDR3 nucleotides read TGTGCCAGCAGTTCCCGTCCGGGACTTGAACTAGCCAAAAACATTCAGTACTTC. The encoded protein is CASSSRPGLELAKNIQYF.

The chain uses TRBV6-5 and TRBJ2-3, with 8 bases identical to TRBD2. CDR3 length: 15 residues. The V gene's germline CDR1 is MNHEY and CDR2 SVGAGI. Germline trimming cut 4 bases from V and 3 bases from J; bases unmatched to any gene: 6. In DNA form, the CDR3 reads TGTGCCAGCAGTTCTGTAGCGGGGCATACAGATACGCAGTATTTT. This codes for CASSSVAGHTDTQYF.

V and J are TRBV5-1 and TRBJ2-3; 13 bases align to TRBD2. Germline V gene sequence: CDR1 SGHRS, CDR2 YFSETQ. The CDR3 is 17 amino acids. Trimming took 6 bases from V and 0 from J; bases not matched to a gene: 7. In DNA, the CDR3 is TGCGCCAGCACCCGACTAGCGGGAGGCTCTAGCACAGATACGCAGTATTTT. Encoded protein: CASTRLAGGSSTDTQYF.

This chain joins TRBV5-1 and TRBJ2-1; TRBD1 agrees at 9 bases. The germline gives CDR1 SGHRS, CDR2 YFSETQ. V gave up 4 bases and J gave up 2 bases; unmatched junction bases: 4. This CDR3 is 15 amino acids long. CDR3: CASSLDRGAYNEQFF. The CDR3 DNA reads as TGCGCCAGCAGCCTCGACAGGGGGGCCTACAATGAGCAGTTCTTC.

Many counts were recorded for this clone. CDR3 nucleotides: TGTGCCAGCAGTCCCCCGGGACAGGGGAACAATGAGCAGTTCTTC. As protein: CASSPPGQGNNEQFF. The chain links TRBV11-3 to TRBJ2-1, with 10 bases lining up with TRBD1. Germline loops: CDR1 SGHNT, CDR2 YENEEA. The junction had 7 bases not matched to a gene; V was cut back by 6 bases and J by 5 bases. This CDR3 has 15 residues.

CDR3 region: CASIGLAAGNTIYF. In DNA, the CDR3 is TGTGCCAGCATCGGGTTGGCGGCTGGAAACACCATATATTTT. This chain joins TRBV2 and TRBJ1-3; D unclear. Trimming left V 7 bases short and J 2 bases short, with 12 bases between. From germline, CDR1 is SNHLY and CDR2 FYNNEI. The CDR3 consists of 14 residues.

V usage is TRBV18 and J usage is TRBJ1-2; D is perhaps TRBD1 (5 bases). The ends were cut back, 4 bases at V and 4 bases at J, with 10 bases in the middle. Germline-derived CDR1 and CDR2 are KGHSH and LQKENI. This CDR3 contains 13 residues. The CDR3: CASSLDSFYGYTF. The CDR3 DNA follows: TGTGCCAGCTCACTTGACAGTTTCTATGGCTACACCTTC.